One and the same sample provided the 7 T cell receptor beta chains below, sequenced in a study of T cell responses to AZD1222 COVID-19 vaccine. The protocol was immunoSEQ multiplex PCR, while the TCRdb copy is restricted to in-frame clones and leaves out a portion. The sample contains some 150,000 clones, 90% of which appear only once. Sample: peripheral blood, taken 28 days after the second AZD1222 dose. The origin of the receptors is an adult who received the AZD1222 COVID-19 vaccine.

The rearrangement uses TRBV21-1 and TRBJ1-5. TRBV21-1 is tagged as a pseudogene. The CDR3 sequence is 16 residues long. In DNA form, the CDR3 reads TGTGCCAGCAGCAAAGGGTTCAGGGAGGGCAATCAGCCCCAGCATTTT. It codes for CASSKGFREGNQPQHF.

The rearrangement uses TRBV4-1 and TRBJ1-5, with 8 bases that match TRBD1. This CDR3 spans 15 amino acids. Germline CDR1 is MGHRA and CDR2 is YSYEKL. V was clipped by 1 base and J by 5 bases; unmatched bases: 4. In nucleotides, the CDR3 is TGCGCCAGCAGCCAAGGACAGGGGCCCCATCAGCCCCAGCATTTT. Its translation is CASSQGQGPHQPQHF.

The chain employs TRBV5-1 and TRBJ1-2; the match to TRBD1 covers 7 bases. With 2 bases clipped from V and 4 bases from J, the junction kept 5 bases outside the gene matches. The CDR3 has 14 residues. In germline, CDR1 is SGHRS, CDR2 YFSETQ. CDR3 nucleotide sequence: TGCGCCAGCAGCTTATCTAGACAGGGCTATGGCTACACCTTC. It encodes CASSLSRQGYGYTF.

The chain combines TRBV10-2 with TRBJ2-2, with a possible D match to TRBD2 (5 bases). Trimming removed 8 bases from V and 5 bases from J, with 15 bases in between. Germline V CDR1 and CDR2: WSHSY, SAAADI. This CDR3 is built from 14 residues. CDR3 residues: CASQWETLTGELFF. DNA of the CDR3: TGCGCCAGCCAATGGGAGACACTTACCGGGGAGCTGTTTTTT.

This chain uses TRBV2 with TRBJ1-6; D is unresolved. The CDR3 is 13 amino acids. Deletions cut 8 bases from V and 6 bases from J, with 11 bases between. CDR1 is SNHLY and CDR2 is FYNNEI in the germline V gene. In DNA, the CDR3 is TGTGCCAGCTGGTGGAGGTCTAATTCACCCCTCCACTTT. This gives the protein CASWWRSNSPLHF.

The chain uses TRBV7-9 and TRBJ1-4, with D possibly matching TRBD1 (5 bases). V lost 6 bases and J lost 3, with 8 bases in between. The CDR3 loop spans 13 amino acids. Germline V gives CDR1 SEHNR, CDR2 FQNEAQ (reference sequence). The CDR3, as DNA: TGTGCCAGCAGGGGGGGACCTAATGAAAAACTGTTTTTT. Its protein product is CASRGGPNEKLFF.

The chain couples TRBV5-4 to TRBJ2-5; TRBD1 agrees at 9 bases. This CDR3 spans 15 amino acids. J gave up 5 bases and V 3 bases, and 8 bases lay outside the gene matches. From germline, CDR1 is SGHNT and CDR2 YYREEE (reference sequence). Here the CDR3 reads CASSSPGTGKETQYF. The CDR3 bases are TGTGCCAGCAGCTCGCCCGGGACAGGGAAGGAGACCCAGTACTTC.